This TCR beta chain was identified in a study of blood T cell repertoires in COVID-19. In the study overall: PBMCs, B-cell-depleted T cells, or T cells provided the cDNA or gDNA that made up the material.

The J segment lost 7 bases and the V segment lost 5 bases, leaving 14 bases of the junction unmatched. CDR3 size: 16 residues. Germline CDR1 SEHNR, CDR2 FQNEAQ (reference sequence). Libraries were prepared by immunoSEQ multiplex PCR; TCRdb keeps only in-frame clonotypes and omits some of them. The sample has roughly 160,000 clones, 75% to 90% seen once; the top ten hold over 10%. The material sequenced was PBMCs or T cells enriched from blood (not recorded which). The receptor was isolated from an older woman who had recovered from COVID-19. The V gene is TRBV7-9, the J gene TRBJ1-1, with TRBD1 matching 9 bases. Here the CDR3 DNA reads TGTGCCAGCAGCCCCGTTGAGACAGGGGGTGGGGGTGAAGCTTTCTTT. Protein product: CASSPVETGGGGEAFF.